The sequence of this T cell receptor (beta chain) was determined in a study of OX40 agonist ivuxolimab in advanced cancers. Study overall: Checkpoint inhibitors had been given previously to 40% of patients. Study results and caveats: Certain nonresponders likewise exhibited a low normalized T-cell clonal expansion.

In regard to this clone: The antigen is unknown.

Profiled with immunoSEQ multiplex PCR; TCRdb holds only in-frame clones, not every one. The table records over 55,000 clones, around 80% of them present only once. Trimming removed 6 bases from V and 4 bases from J, with 12 bases in between. CDR1 is SGHAT, CDR2 FQNNGV, per germline. The CDR3 runs to 13 residues. Autoimmune disease history or systemic immunosuppression led to patients being barred. This specimen was CD4+ or CD8+ T cells sorted from blood, taken in a trial of the OX40 agonist ivuxolimab. The receptor comes from an adult with an advanced solid tumor such as melanoma, head and neck, liver or kidney cancer. The chain recombines TRBV11-2 with TRBJ1-2; D uncertain. The DNA of the CDR3 is TGTGCCAGCAGTAACGAGGAAAGCTATGGCTACACCTTC. Translated: CASSNEESYGYTF.